The T cell receptor beta chain under discussion was sequenced for a study of blood T cells in healthy people across ages. Study-level results: TCR beta diversity was tightly associated with the proportion of naive T cells. Age advanced and TCR beta diversity per million T cells fell, roughly linearly.

Healthy Russian Caucasian donors spanned ages about 6 to 90 years. This clonotype has more than one count but fewer than ten. Antigen specificity is unknown. A sample-barcoded 5' primer and a J-beta primer mix were used in a second PCR of about 7 to 12 cycles. TCRdb itself ran the 5' RACE reads through MiXCR, one entry per CDR3 protein. The sample consists of 600,000 or so distinct CDR3 sequences, around half of them appearing once. Input material: blood. This receptor was obtained from a man at least 80 years old in good health.

CDR3 nucleotide sequence: TGTGCCAGCAGCTTGGTGGAGGCGGGGCCCTACAATGAGCAGTTCTTC. Its protein is CASSLVEAGPYNEQFF. J is TRBJ2-1 and V is TRBV5-6, with D possibly matching TRBD2 (6 bases). From germline, CDR1 is SGHDT and CDR2 YYEEEE. This CDR3 is 16 amino acids long. V was shortened by 0 bases and J by 2 bases, with 12 bases between the two germline ends.